This passage covers 5 T cell receptor beta chains from one sample sequenced in a study of blood T cell repertoires in COVID-19. Produced via immunoSEQ multiplex PCR; TCRdb's table is partial and in-frame only. The table lists approximately 300,000 clones, nearly 90% of them singletons. The sequenced material came from PBMCs or T cells enriched from blood (not recorded which). Receptors were obtained from a woman in her 30s who had recovered from COVID-19.

J is TRBJ1-1 and V is TRBV27, with no clear D. This CDR3 has 14 amino acids. V gave up 6 bases and J gave up 1 base, with 12 bases separating them. Germline assignment: CDR1 MNHEY and CDR2 SMNVEV (reference sequence). CDR3 protein: CASSPRRENTEAFF. In DNA, the CDR3 is TGTGCCAGCAGCCCGCGCCGGGAGAACACTGAAGCTTTCTTT.

The V call is TRBV7-2, the J call TRBJ1-2; D may be TRBD1 (5 bases). Germline V gene data show CDR1 as SGHTA and CDR2 as FQGNSA. Deletions cut 5 bases from V and 4 bases from J, with 17 bases between. The CDR3 runs to 15 residues. CDR3 DNA sequence: TGTGCCAGCAGCCCGCAACAGGTTGGTAGCTATGGCTACACCTTC. As protein: CASSPQQVGSYGYTF.

V is TRBV7-9 and J is TRBJ1-1; D ambiguous. The CDR3 is 14 residues long. Germline CDR1 and CDR2: SEHNR and FQNEAQ (reference sequence). Between the trimmed V and J ends, which lost 5 bases and 3 bases, there was a span of 13 bases. CDR3 sequence: CASSNTPRDTEAFF. The CDR3 nucleotides read TGTGCCAGCAGCAACACCCCGAGGGACACTGAAGCTTTCTTT.

V and J are TRBV13 and TRBJ2-5; 8 nucleotides line up with TRBD2. This CDR3 comprises 13 residues. Per the germline V gene, CDR1 is PRHDT and CDR2 is FYEKMQ (reference sequence). V lost 4 bases and J lost 5; bases outside the gene matches: 3. CDR3 DNA: TGTGCCAGCAGCTCGGGAGGGGGGGAGACCCAGTACTTC. It yields the protein CASSSGGGETQYF.

The gene calls are TRBV10-3 and TRBJ2-5; TRBD1 agrees at 10 bases. Germline V gene lookup returns CDR1 ENHRY and CDR2 SYGVKD. V was clipped by 10 bases and J by 5 bases; unmatched bases: 7. The CDR3 contains 13 residues. The DNA for the CDR3 is TGTGCCACTTCCGGGACAGGGGAGGAGACCCAGTACTTC. It encodes CATSGTGEETQYF.